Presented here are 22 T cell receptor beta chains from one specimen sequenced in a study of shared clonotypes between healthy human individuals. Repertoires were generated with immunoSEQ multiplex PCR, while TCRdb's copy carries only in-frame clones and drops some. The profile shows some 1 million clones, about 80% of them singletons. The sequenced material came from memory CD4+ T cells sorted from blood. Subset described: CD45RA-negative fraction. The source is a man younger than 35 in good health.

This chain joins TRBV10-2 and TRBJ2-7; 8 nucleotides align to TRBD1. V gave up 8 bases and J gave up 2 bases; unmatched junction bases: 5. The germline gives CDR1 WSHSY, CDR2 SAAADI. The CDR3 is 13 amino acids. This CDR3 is CASLDRGPYEQYF. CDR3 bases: TGCGCCAGCCTAGACAGGGGACCCTACGAGCAGTACTTC.

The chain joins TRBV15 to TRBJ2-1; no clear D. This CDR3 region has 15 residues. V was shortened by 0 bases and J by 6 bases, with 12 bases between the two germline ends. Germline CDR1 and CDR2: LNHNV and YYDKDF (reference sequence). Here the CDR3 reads CATSRDLSKSNEQFF. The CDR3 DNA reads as TGTGCCACCAGCAGAGATTTATCCAAGTCCAATGAGCAGTTCTTC.

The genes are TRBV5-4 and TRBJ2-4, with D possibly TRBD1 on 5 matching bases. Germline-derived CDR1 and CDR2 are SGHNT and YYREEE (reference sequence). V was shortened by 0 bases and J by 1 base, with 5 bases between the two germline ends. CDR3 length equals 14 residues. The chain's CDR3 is CASSLEGAKNIQYF. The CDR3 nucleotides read TGTGCCAGCAGCTTGGAGGGGGCCAAAAACATTCAGTACTTC.

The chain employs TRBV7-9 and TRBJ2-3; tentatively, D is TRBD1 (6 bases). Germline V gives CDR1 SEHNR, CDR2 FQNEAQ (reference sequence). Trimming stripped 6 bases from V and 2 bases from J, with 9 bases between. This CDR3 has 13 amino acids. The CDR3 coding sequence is TGTGCCAGCAGAGGGGACAACACAGATACGCAGTATTTT. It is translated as CASRGDNTDTQYF. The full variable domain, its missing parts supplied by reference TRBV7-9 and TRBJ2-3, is DTGVSQNPRHKITKRGQNVTFRCDPISEHNRLYWYRQTLGQGPEFLTYFQNEAQLEKSRLLSDRFSAERPKGSFSTLEIQRTEQGDSAMYLCASRGDNTDTQYFGPGTRLTVL.

CDR3 in amino acids: CASTIRPGNSPLHF. CDR3 sequence (DNA): TGTGCCAGCACGATCCGACCCGGGAATTCACCCCTCCACTTT. The gene calls are TRBV2 and TRBJ1-6; D is unresolved. The CDR3 covers 14 residues. V lost 7 bases, J lost 7 bases, and 14 bases lay in between. Germline CDR1 reads SNHLY; CDR2 reads FYNNEI.

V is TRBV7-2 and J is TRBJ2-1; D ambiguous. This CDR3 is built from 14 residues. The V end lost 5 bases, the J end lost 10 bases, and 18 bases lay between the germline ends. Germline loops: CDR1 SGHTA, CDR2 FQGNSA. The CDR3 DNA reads TGTGCCAGCAGCATATCCGGGCTTCCCCCAGAGCAGTTCTTC. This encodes CASSISGLPPEQFF. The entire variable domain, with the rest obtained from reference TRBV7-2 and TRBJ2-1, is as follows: GAGVSQSPSNKVTEKGKDVELRCDPISGHTALYWYRQSLGQGLEFLIYFQGNSAPDKSGLPSDRFSAERTGGSVSTLTIQRTQQEDSAVYLCASSISGLPPEQFFGPGTRLTVL.

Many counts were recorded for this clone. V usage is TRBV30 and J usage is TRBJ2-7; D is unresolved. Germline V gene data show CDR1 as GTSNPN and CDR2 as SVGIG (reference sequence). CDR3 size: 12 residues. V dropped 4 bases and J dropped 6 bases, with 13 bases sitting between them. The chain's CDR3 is CAWKAGRGEQYF. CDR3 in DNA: TGTGCCTGGAAAGCAGGTAGAGGCGAGCAGTACTTC.

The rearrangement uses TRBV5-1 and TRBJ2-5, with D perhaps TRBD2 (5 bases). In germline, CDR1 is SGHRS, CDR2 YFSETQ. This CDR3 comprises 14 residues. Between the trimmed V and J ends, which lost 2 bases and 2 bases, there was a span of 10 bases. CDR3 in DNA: TGCGCCAGCAGCTTTTACGGGAAGCAAGAGACCCAGTACTTC. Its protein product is CASSFYGKQETQYF.

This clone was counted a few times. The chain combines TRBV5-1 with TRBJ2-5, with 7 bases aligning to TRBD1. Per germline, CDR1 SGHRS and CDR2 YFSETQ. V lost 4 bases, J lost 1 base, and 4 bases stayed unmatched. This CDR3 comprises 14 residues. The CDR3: CASSVGDSQETQYF. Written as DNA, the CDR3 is TGCGCCAGCAGCGTCGGGGACAGCCAAGAGACCCAGTACTTC.

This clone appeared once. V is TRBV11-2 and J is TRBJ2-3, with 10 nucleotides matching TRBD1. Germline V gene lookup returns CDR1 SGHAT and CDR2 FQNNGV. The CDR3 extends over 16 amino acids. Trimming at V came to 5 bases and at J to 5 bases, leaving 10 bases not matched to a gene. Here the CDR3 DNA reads TGTGCCAGCAGCCCGGGACAGGGGCGAAGTCTAGATACGCAGTATTTT. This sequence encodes CASSPGQGRSLDTQYF.

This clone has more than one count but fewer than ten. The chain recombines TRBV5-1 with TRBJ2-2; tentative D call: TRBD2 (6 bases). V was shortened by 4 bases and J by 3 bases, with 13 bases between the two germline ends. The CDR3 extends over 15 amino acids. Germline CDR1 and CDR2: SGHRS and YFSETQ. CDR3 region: CASSPGLGDTGELFF. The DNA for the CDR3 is TGCGCCAGCAGCCCGGGACTCGGGGACACCGGGGAGCTGTTTTTT.

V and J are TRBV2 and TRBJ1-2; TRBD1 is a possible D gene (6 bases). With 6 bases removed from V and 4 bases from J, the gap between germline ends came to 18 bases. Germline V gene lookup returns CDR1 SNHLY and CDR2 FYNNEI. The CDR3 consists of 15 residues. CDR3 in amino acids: CASRDPSQGGYGYTF. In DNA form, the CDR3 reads TGTGCCAGCAGGGATCCCTCACAGGGTGGCTATGGCTACACCTTC.

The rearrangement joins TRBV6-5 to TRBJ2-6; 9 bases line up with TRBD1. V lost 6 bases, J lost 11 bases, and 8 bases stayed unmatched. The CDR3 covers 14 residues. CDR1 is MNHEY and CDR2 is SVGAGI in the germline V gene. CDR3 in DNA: TGTGCCAGCAGCCGGCGGGACAGGGTAGACGTCCTGACTTTC. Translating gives CASSRRDRVDVLTF.

The CDR3 nucleotides read TGTGCCAGCAGTGAATCACGTAGCGAGCAGTACTTC. Protein product: CASSESRSEQYF. The V call is TRBV2, the J call TRBJ2-7; D gene uncertain. The ends were cut back, 2 bases at V and 6 bases at J, with 8 bases in the middle. CDR1 SNHLY and CDR2 FYNNEI come from the germline V gene. This CDR3 is built from 12 residues. Complete variable domain (other parts from reference TRBV2 and TRBJ2-7): EPEVTQTPSHQVTQMGQEVILRCVPISNHLYFYWYRQILGQKVEFLVSFYNNEISEKSEIFDDQFSVERPDGSNFTLKIRSTKLEDSAMYFCASSESRSEQYFGPGTRLTVT.

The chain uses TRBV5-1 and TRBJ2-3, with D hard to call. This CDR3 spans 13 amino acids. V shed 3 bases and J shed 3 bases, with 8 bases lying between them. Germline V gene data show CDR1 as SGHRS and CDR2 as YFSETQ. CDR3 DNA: TGCGCCAGCAGCTCGATGAGTACAGATACGCAGTATTTT. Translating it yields CASSSMSTDTQYF.

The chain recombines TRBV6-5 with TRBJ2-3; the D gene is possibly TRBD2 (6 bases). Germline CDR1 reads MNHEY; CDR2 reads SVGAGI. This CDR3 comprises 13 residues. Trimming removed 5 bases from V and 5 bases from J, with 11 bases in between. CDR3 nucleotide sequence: TGTGCCAGCAGTCGCCGGGAGAGAGATACGCAGTATTTT. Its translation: CASSRRERDTQYF.

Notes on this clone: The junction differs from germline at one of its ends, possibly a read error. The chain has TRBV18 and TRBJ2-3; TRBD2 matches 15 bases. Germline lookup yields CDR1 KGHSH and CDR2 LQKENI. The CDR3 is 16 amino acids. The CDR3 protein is CASSPAMGLAGGEGFF. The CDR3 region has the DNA TGTGCCAGCTCACCAGCCATGGGACTAGCGGGAGGAGAGGGCTTTTTT.

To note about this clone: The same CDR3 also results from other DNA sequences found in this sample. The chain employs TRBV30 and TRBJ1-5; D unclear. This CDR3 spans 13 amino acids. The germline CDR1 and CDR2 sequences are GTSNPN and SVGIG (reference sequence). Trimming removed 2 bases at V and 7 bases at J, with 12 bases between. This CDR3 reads CAWSRGAGQPQHF. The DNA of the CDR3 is TGTGCCTGGAGTCGAGGAGCGGGCCAGCCCCAGCATTTT.

This CDR3 reads CASSLPQGGYTF. CDR3 DNA sequence: TGTGCCAGCAGCTTACCTCAGGGAGGCTACACCTTC. This chain joins TRBV7-9 and TRBJ1-2; possible D gene TRBD1, 5 bases. The CDR3 has 12 residues. Germline V gene lookup returns CDR1 SEHNR and CDR2 FQNEAQ (reference sequence). V was trimmed by 2 bases and J by 8 bases, leaving 9 bases between them.

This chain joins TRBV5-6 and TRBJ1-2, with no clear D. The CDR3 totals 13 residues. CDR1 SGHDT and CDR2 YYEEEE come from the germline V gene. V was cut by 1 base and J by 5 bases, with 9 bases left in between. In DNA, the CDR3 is TGTGCCAGCAGCTTGAAGACTACTTATGGCTACACCTTC. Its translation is CASSLKTTYGYTF.

The CDR3 protein is CASKRGQINSPLHF. CDR3 nucleotide sequence: TGTGCCAGCAAAAGGGGTCAGATTAATTCACCCCTCCACTTT. The V and J genes are TRBV28 and TRBJ1-6; tentatively, D is TRBD1 (5 bases). Trimming stripped 7 bases from V and 6 bases from J, with 13 bases between. From germline, CDR1 is MDHEN and CDR2 SYDVKM. The CDR3 consists of 14 residues.

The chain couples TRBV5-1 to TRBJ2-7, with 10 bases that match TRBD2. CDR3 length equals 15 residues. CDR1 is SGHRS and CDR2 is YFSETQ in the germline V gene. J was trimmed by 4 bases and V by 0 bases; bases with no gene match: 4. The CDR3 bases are TGCGCCAGCAGCTTGGGTCTAGCGGGAGAGTACGAGCAGTACTTC. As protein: CASSLGLAGEYEQYF.